These 3 T cell receptor beta chains were all obtained from the same sample, sequenced in a study of blood T cell repertoires in COVID-19 (dated by TCRdb to the early 2020s). To prepare the library, the immunoSEQ multiplex PCR assay was applied. This is the immuneACCESS table as TCRdb keeps it, with only in-frame sequences that have V and J called. A part of the clones is gone; compared with another copy, unresolved V genes explain less than half, and the rest is unexplained. This sample lists almost 350,000 clones; almost 90% were detected once. The top ten constitute 1% of the sample. Sequenced: PBMCs or T cells enriched from blood (not recorded which). These receptors originate from a woman in her twenties or thirties who had been exposed to COVID-19.

The rearrangement joins TRBV27 to TRBJ2-5; 11 nucleotides agree with TRBD2. Germline V gene sequence: CDR1 MNHEY, CDR2 SMNVEV (reference sequence). Germline trimming cut 6 bases from V and 5 bases from J; bases unmatched to any gene: 5. The CDR3 spans 14 residues. This CDR3 reads CASRGLAVFETQYF. The CDR3 DNA sequence: TGTGCCAGCAGGGGACTAGCGGTATTCGAGACCCAGTACTTC.

The J gene is TRBJ1-2, the V gene TRBV10-2; 8 positions match TRBD1. This CDR3 contains 13 residues. J lost 8 bases, V lost 6 bases, and 8 bases had no gene match. Germline V lookup: CDR1 WSHSY, CDR2 SAAADI. This chain's CDR3 is CASREGQGRGYTF. The CDR3 nucleotides read TGCGCCAGCAGGGAAGGACAGGGCCGAGGCTACACCTTC.

V usage is TRBV5-8 and J usage is TRBJ2-7, with 7 positions matching TRBD2. The V gene's germline CDR1 is SGHTS and CDR2 YDEGEE. CDR3 length equals 15 residues. With 3 bases clipped from V and 2 bases from J, the junction kept 8 bases outside the gene matches. The CDR3 DNA reads TGTGCCAGCAGCTGGACTAGTATGGGTCCCTACGAGCAGTACTTC. Protein product: CASSWTSMGPYEQYF.